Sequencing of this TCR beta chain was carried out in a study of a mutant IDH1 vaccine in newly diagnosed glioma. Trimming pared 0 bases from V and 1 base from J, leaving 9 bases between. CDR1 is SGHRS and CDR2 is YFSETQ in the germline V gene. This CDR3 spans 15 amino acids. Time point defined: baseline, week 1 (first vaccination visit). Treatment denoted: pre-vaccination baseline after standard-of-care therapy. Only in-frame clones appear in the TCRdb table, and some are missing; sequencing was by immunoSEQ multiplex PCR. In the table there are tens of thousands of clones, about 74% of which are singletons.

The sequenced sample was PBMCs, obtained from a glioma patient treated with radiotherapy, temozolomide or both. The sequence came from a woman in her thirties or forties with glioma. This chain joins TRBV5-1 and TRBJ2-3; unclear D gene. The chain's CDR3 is CASSLGTWGTDTQYF. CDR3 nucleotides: TGCGCCAGCAGCTTGGGGACCTGGGGCACAGATACGCAGTATTTT.